What follows are 30 T cell receptor beta chains derived from one specimen sequenced in a study of blood T cells in healthy people across ages. A second PCR, run for about 6 to 11 cycles, used a sample-barcoded 5' primer plus a J-beta primer mix. MiXCR was run by TCRdb on the 5' RACE reads, yielding one entry per CDR3 protein. The repertoire has 500,000 to 550,000 distinct CDR3 sequences, around 24% of them found once; the top ten carry approximately 8.7%. The same data also contributed to another study, on T cells of mothers and their children.

Sequencing input: blood. The receptors were gathered from a boy younger than 18 in good health.

This rearrangement joins TRBV20-1 to TRBJ1-2, with 9 bases identical to TRBD1. The CDR3 runs 13 residues. V lost 5 bases, J lost 2 bases, and 3 bases stayed unmatched. Germline values: CDR1 DFQATT, CDR2 SNEGSKA (reference sequence). The chain's CDR3 is CSAGDRVNYGYTF. The CDR3 DNA reads TGCAGTGCTGGGGACAGGGTGAACTATGGCTACACCTTC.

The chain joins TRBV5-6 to TRBJ2-5; the match to TRBD2 covers 10 bases. The better agreement between TRBJ2-1 and the DNA end casts doubt on the J call. Germline CDR1 and CDR2: SGHDT and YYEEEE. This CDR3 region has 16 residues. CDR3 bases: TGTGCCAGCAGCTACTTATTTAGCGGGGGGAACAATGAGCAGTTCTTC. Amino acids: CASSYLFSGGNNEQFF.

Only a few counts were recorded for this clonotype. DNA for the CDR3: TGTGCCAGCAGTTACTCGAGGCTAGCGGGAGGCGCCCCATACAATGAGCAGTTCTTC. This translates into CASSYSRLAGGAPYNEQFF. The chain has TRBV6-5 and TRBJ2-1, with 11 bases fitting TRBD2. The CDR3 is made up of 19 amino acids. Germline CDR1 is MNHEY and CDR2 is SVGAGI. Unmatched junction bases numbered 11, after V lost 0 bases and J lost 4 bases.

This clonotype showed up just a few times. The rearrangement links TRBV5-1 to TRBJ1-1; perhaps TRBD1 as D (5 bases). Germline V gene data show CDR1 as SGHRS and CDR2 as YFSETQ. The CDR3 covers 15 residues. The V gene lost 0 bases and the J gene lost 2 bases, with 11 bases spanning the gap. CDR3 sequence: CASSLAAGVNTEAFF. CDR3 nucleotides: TGCGCCAGCAGCTTGGCAGCGGGGGTTAACACTGAAGCTTTCTTT.

The CDR3 loop is CASSLGFLAGAYNEQFF. Here the CDR3 DNA reads TGTGCCAGCAGCTTAGGGTTCCTAGCGGGAGCCTACAATGAGCAGTTCTTC. The chain recombines TRBV7-2 with TRBJ2-1, with TRBD2 matching 10 bases. The CDR3 has 17 amino acids. J was trimmed by 2 bases and V by 1 base; bases with no gene match: 5. Per germline, CDR1 SGHTA and CDR2 FQGNSA.

The chain joins TRBV7-9 to TRBJ1-4; TRBD1 matches 7 bases. Germline-derived CDR1 and CDR2 are SEHNR and FQNEAQ (reference sequence). V lost 3 bases and J lost 5; bases outside the gene matches: 15. The CDR3 totals 18 residues. CDR3 in DNA: TGTGCCAGCAGCTTTTGGTCCGCGCCGAAGGGGGCAAATGAAAAACTGTTTTTT. Translation: CASSFWSAPKGANEKLFF.

This clonotype has ten or more counts. V is TRBV27 and J is TRBJ2-5, with 7 bases aligning to TRBD2. This CDR3 is 14 amino acids long. Germline loops: CDR1 MNHEY, CDR2 SMNVEV (reference sequence). The J segment lost 0 bases and the V segment lost 3 bases, leaving 1 base of the junction unmatched. This chain's CDR3 is CASSFGRNQETQYF. CDR3 bases: TGTGCCAGCAGTTTCGGGAGGAACCAAGAGACCCAGTACTTC.

V and J are TRBV7-9 and TRBJ1-1; D is undetermined. The V gene lost 4 bases and the J gene lost 0 bases, with 6 bases spanning the gap. This CDR3 has 13 amino acids. Germline CDR1 SEHNR, CDR2 FQNEAQ (reference sequence). CDR3 bases: TGTGCCAGCAGCTCCAACCTGAACACTGAAGCTTTCTTT. It encodes CASSSNLNTEAFF.

The sample holds many counts of this clonotype. The V and J genes are TRBV6-4 and TRBJ2-1, with unresolved D. The CDR3 covers 13 residues. CDR1 and CDR2 from the germline V gene are MRHNA and SNTAGT. The germline V and J ends were trimmed by 0 bases and 5 bases, with 5 bases remaining between them. CDR3 DNA sequence: TGTGCCAGCAGTGACTCCGACAACAATGAGCAGTTCTTC. Amino acid sequence: CASSDSDNNEQFF.

In this sample, this clonotype turned up a few times. The gene calls are TRBV6-2 or TRBV6-3 and TRBJ2-7; TRBD2 matches at 8 bases. This CDR3 has 15 amino acids. The germline V gene has CDR1 MNHEY and CDR2 SVGEGT. The ends lost 1 base at V and 2 bases at J; junction bases unmatched: 4. The CDR3 sequence: CASSYWRGGPYEQYF. The CDR3 nucleotides read TGTGCCAGCAGTTACTGGCGCGGGGGGCCCTACGAGCAGTACTTC.

DNA for the CDR3: TGTGCCAGCAGTCCGGGGGACTTACAAGAGACCCAGTACTTC. It codes for CASSPGDLQETQYF. This chain links TRBV28 with TRBJ2-5, with a possible D match to TRBD2 (6 bases). This CDR3 is built from 14 residues. Germline V gene lookup returns CDR1 MDHEN and CDR2 SYDVKM. The ends were cut back, 5 bases at V and 2 bases at J, with 12 bases in the middle.

This chain's CDR3 is CASSLKQIYGYTF. The DNA of the CDR3 is TGTGCCAGCAGCTTAAAACAGATCTATGGCTACACCTTC. The chain couples TRBV7-9 to TRBJ1-2; D uncertain. Germline lookup yields CDR1 SEHNR and CDR2 FQNEAQ (reference sequence). The CDR3 spans 13 residues. Deletions cut 2 bases from V and 4 bases from J, with 8 bases between. The variable domain in full, completed from reference TRBV7-9 and TRBJ1-2, reads DTGVSQNPRHKITKRGQNVTFRCDPISEHNRLYWYRQTLGQGPEFLTYFQNEAQLEKSRLLSDRFSAERPKGSFSTLEIQRTEQGDSAMYLCASSLKQIYGYTFGSGTRLTVV.

This clonotype appeared a few times. This chain joins TRBV18 and TRBJ1-4, with a tentative D call TRBD1 (6 bases). The V end was cut by 5 bases, the J end by 5 bases, with 18 bases between. Germline lookup yields CDR1 KGHSH and CDR2 LQKENI. This CDR3 is 16 amino acids long. The CDR3 DNA reads TGTGCCAGCTCATTTGACAGGCCCGGAGGAAATGAAAAACTGTTTTTT. It yields the protein CASSFDRPGGNEKLFF.

For this clonotype: This clone may be a read error of a much larger clone one base away. This CDR3 reads CASSPGGVREAQYF. The CDR3 coding sequence is TGTGCCAGCAGCCCCGGAGGGGTGAGAGAGGCCCAGTACTTC. The chain recombines TRBV6-6 with TRBJ2-5; possibly TRBD2 for D (6 bases). The CDR3 is 14 residues long. Germline CDR1 reads MNHNY; CDR2 reads SVGAGI (reference sequence).

The V call is TRBV7-3, the J call TRBJ2-3; 8 bases line up with TRBD1. V dropped 4 bases and J dropped 5; count of bases not matched to a gene: 5. The CDR3 contains 14 residues. Germline V gene sequence: CDR1 SGHTA, CDR2 FQGTGA. The chain's CDR3 is CASSYSGGRDTQYF. CDR3 in DNA: TGTGCCAGCAGCTACTCAGGGGGCAGAGATACGCAGTATTTT.

This clonotype was found a few times. The chain combines TRBV3-1 with TRBJ2-5; 9 nucleotides match TRBD2. TRBJ2-1 matches the DNA end more closely, so the J call is doubtful. The CDR3 totals 15 residues. Germline values: CDR1 LGHDT, CDR2 YNNKEL (reference sequence). The CDR3 is CASSQGLLGLAGQFF. The DNA for the CDR3 is TGTGCCAGCAGCCAAGGACTACTGGGACTAGCTGGGCAGTTCTTC.

A few counts support this clonotype. The rearrangement links TRBV3-1 to TRBJ1-5, with no clear D. The CDR3 is made up of 16 amino acids. Germline assignment: CDR1 LGHDT and CDR2 YNNKEL (reference sequence). Deletions cut 0 bases from V and 6 bases from J, with 15 bases between. The CDR3 DNA follows: TGTGCCAGCAGCCAAGATATGGTCGGGGTTCGTCAGCCCCAGCATTTT. The encoded protein is CASSQDMVGVRQPQHF.

CDR3 sequence reads: CASSPQRFQETQYF. DNA for the CDR3: TGTGCCAGCAGTCCGCAGAGATTCCAAGAGACCCAGTACTTC. The chain joins TRBV12-3 or TRBV12-4 to TRBJ2-5; D uncertain. V was shortened by 5 bases and J by 1 base, with 11 bases between the two germline ends. This CDR3 contains 14 residues.

This chain connects TRBV4-1 to TRBJ2-5, with D tentatively TRBD1 (6 bases). The DNA end is a closer match to TRBJ2-7, so the J assignment may be wrong. The V gene's germline CDR1 is MGHRA and CDR2 YSYEKL. The CDR3 extends over 15 amino acids. CDR3 sequence (DNA): TGCGCCAGCAGCCAAACCCGGACAGCTTTTTACGAGCAGTACTTC. Its protein product is CASSQTRTAFYEQYF.

The chain combines TRBV4-3 with TRBJ2-5, with 9 positions matching TRBD2. The CDR3 is 16 residues long. Germline lookup yields CDR1 LGHNA and CDR2 YSLEER. V trimming: 0 bases; J trimming: 5 bases; junction bases outside the gene matches: 7. The CDR3 coding sequence is TGCGCCAGCAGCCAAGAAAAGCGGGGGGCAGGGGAGACCCAGTACTTC. Its translation: CASSQEKRGAGETQYF.

The rearrangement joins TRBV21-1 to TRBJ2-2; the table names TRBD1, a call not compared with the DNA. TRBV21-1 is a listed pseudogene. The CDR3 contains 18 residues. The DNA of the CDR3 is TGTGCCAGCCCCCCCCGGACTTCGGGACAGGGAGTCACCGGGGAGCTGTTTTTT. It translates to CASPPRTSGQGVTGELFF.

The V call is TRBV5-4, the J call TRBJ2-1; D is uncertain. CDR3 length: 12 amino acids. V was clipped by 2 bases and J by 10 bases, with 10 bases between them. Germline values: CDR1 SGHNT, CDR2 YYREEE (reference sequence). This CDR3 reads CASSLGLDEQFF. The CDR3 DNA is TGTGCCAGCAGCTTAGGGTTAGACGAGCAGTTCTTC.

V gene TRBV27 combines with J gene TRBJ1-1; unclear D gene. The CDR3 has 16 residues. Looked up from germline, CDR1 is MNHEY and CDR2 is SMNVEV (reference sequence). Trimming took 3 bases from V and 2 from J, leaving 16 bases between them. CDR3 region: CASSFKDPTFNTEAFF. CDR3 nucleotide sequence: TGTGCCAGCAGTTTCAAGGACCCGACCTTTAACACTGAAGCTTTCTTT.

This clonotype was counted once. V and J are TRBV4-2 and TRBJ2-1, with D perhaps TRBD1 or TRBD2 (5 bases each). Per germline, CDR1 LGHNA and CDR2 YNFKEQ. The V and J ends lost 3 bases and 8 bases respectively, with 26 bases between them. The CDR3 is made up of 18 amino acids. The CDR3 sequence: CASSQPMTGGDPSDEQFF. CDR3 coding DNA: TGTGCCAGCAGCCAGCCCATGACTGGTGGGGACCCCTCTGATGAGCAGTTCTTC.

This clonotype was observed a handful of times. The chain couples TRBV4-2 to TRBJ2-7; 8 bases are shared with TRBD2. The germline V gene has CDR1 LGHNA and CDR2 YNFKEQ. CDR3 size: 16 residues. J was trimmed by 4 bases and V by 0 bases; bases with no gene match: 8. The CDR3 here is CASSQDQSGSAYEQYF. The CDR3 bases are TGTGCCAGCAGCCAAGATCAAAGCGGGAGTGCATACGAGCAGTACTTC.

This clonotype has only a few counts. This sequence joins TRBV6-1 and TRBJ2-7; D gene ambiguous. The CDR3 extends over 15 amino acids. Looked up from germline, CDR1 is MNHNS and CDR2 is SASEGT. V shed 0 bases and J shed 2 bases, with 11 bases lying between them. This chain's CDR3 is CASSEASLRTYEQYF. CDR3 coding DNA: TGTGCCAGCAGTGAAGCGTCTCTCAGAACCTACGAGCAGTACTTC.

J is TRBJ2-3 and V is TRBV28, with unresolved D. CDR1 is MDHEN, CDR2 SYDVKM, per germline. V lost 2 bases, J lost 2 bases, and 8 bases lay in between. This CDR3 has 14 residues. CDR3 amino acids: CASSLERVTDTQYF. The CDR3 DNA is TGTGCCAGCAGTTTAGAACGGGTCACAGATACGCAGTATTTT.

J is TRBJ2-5 and V is TRBV18; D gene uncertain. The CDR3 covers 12 residues. Per the germline V gene, CDR1 is KGHSH and CDR2 is LQKENI. The ends were cut back, 3 bases at V and 11 bases at J, with 13 bases in the middle. Here the CDR3 DNA reads TGTGCCAGCTCACCCGGAAAGGTGGGACAGTACTTC. It translates to CASSPGKVGQYF.

There are a few counts of this clonotype. This sequence joins TRBV27 and TRBJ2-3, with TRBD2 identical over 13 bases. The CDR3 extends over 20 amino acids. V lost 6 bases to trimming and J lost 0 bases; unmatched junction nucleotides: 15. CDR1 MNHEY and CDR2 SMNVEV come from the germline V gene (reference sequence). The CDR3 DNA sequence: TGTGCCAGCAGCCGAACCACGGACTTGGGACTAGCGGGGAGCACAGATACGCAGTATTTT. Encoded protein: CASSRTTDLGLAGSTDTQYF.

This clonotype was seen a few times. The rearrangement joins TRBV29-1 to TRBJ2-5; a weak D match, TRBD1 (5 bases). The better agreement between TRBJ2-7 and the DNA end casts doubt on the J call. The CDR3 contains 14 residues. CDR1 is SQVTM and CDR2 is ANQGSEA in the germline V gene. CDR3 protein: CSVEWAGYDYEQYF. Written as DNA, the CDR3 is TGCAGCGTTGAATGGGCAGGGTATGACTACGAGCAGTACTTC.